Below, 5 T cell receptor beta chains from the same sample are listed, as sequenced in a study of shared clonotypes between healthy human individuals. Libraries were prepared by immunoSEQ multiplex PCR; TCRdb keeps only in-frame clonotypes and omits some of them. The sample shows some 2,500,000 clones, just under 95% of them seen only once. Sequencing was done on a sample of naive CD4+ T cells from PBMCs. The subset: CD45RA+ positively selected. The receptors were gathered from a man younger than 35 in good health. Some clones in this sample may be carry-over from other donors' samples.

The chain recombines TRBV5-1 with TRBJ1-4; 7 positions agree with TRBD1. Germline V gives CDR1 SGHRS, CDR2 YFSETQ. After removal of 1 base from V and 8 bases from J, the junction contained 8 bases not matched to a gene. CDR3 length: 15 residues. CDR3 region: CASSLSDREREKLFF. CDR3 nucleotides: TGCGCCAGCAGCTTGAGTGACAGGGAGCGCGAAAAACTGTTTTTT.

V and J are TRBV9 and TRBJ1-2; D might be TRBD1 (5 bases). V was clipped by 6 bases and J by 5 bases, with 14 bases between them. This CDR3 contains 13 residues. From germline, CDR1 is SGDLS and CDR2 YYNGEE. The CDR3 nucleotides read TGTGCCAGCACCCAGGGCCAGGAGTATGGCTACACCTTC. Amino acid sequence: CASTQGQEYGYTF.

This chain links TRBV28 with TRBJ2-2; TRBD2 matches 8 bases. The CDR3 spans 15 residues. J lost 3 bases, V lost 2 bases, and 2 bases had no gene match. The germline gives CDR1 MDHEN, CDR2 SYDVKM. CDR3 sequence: CASSLSGSYTGELFF. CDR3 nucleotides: TGTGCCAGCAGTTTAAGCGGGAGCTACACCGGGGAGCTGTTTTTT.

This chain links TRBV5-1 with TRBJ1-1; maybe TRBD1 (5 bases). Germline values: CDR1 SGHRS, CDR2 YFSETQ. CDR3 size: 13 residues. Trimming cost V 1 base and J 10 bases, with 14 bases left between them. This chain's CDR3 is CASSLRVGDGAFF. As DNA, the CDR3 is TGCGCCAGCAGCTTGAGGGTCGGGGACGGAGCTTTCTTT.

As DNA, the CDR3 is TGTGCCAGCAGGGGCGGATCTAGCGTAACCTCCTACGAGCAGTACTTC. Its translation: CASRGGSSVTSYEQYF. This chain joins TRBV27 and TRBJ2-7; weak D call: TRBD2 (6 bases). Germline CDR1 reads MNHEY; CDR2 reads SMNVEV (reference sequence). This CDR3 contains 16 residues. V was clipped by 6 bases and J by 0 bases, with 18 bases between them.